This entry describes one TCR beta chain. Its antigen is still unknown. The data were produced by immunoSEQ multiplex PCR, yet TCRdb's version contains in-frame clones alone and is incomplete. The sample shows more than 9,000 clones, around three quarters of them seen only once. The source of the sample is a study of T cell repertoires in ileal Crohn's disease. Broader study findings: Mucosal expansions were suggested to be mainly CD8 T cells.

Looked up from germline, CDR1 is SGHRS and CDR2 is YFSETQ. V shed 4 bases, J shed 8 bases, and the junction held 4 bases outside the gene matches. The CDR3 has 14 residues. The chain employs TRBV5-1 and TRBJ2-1; TRBD1 agrees at 12 bases. The receptor was derived from an adult with Crohn's disease. Material: ileal tissue. CDR3 sequence: CASSIGTGGDEQFF. CDR3 coding DNA: TGCGCCAGCAGCATCGGGACAGGGGGCGATGAGCAGTTCTTC.